Described below is a single TCR beta chain sequence and its context. Its antigen is not known. This sample is part of a study of T cell responses to AZD1222 COVID-19 vaccine. This CDR3 is 15 amino acids long. In germline, CDR1 is SGHTA, CDR2 FQGNSA. Trimming removed 5 bases at V and 0 bases at J, with 11 bases between. Clones were sequenced by immunoSEQ multiplex PCR, and TCRdb holds only the in-frame ones, with some missing. The table has tens of thousands of clones, 90% to 95% seen once. Whole-study results and caveats: Most donors were white British, females outnumbered males, and clonal diversity was possibly underestimated. Repertoire collection took place solely once the T cell response had peaked. Spike-specific TCR depth and breadth grew after two AZD1222 doses.

The input for sequencing was peripheral blood, taken 28 days after the second dose of the MenACWY control vaccine. The V and J genes are TRBV7-2 and TRBJ2-1; D is perhaps TRBD1 or TRBD2 (6 bases each). The origin of this receptor is an adult who received the MenACWY meningococcal vaccine as a control. The CDR3 DNA follows: TGTGCCAGCAGCCGCGGAGGGGGCTCCTACAATGAGCAGTTCTTC. Protein sequence: CASSRGGGSYNEQFF.